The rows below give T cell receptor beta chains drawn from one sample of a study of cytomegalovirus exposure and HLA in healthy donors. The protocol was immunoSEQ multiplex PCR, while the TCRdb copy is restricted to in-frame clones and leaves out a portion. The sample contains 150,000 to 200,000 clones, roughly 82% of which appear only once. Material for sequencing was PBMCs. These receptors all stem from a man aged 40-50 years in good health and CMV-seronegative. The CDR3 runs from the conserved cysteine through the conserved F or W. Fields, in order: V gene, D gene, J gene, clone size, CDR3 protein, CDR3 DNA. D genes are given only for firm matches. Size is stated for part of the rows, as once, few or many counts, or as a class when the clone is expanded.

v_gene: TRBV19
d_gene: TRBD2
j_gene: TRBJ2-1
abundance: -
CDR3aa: CASRPLAGDLHEQFF
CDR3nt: TGTGCCAGTAGACCACTAGCGGGAGACCTCCATGAGCAGTTCTTC

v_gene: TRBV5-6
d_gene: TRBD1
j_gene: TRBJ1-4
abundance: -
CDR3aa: CASSLYSRGLGTNEKLFF
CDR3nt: TGTGCCAGCAGCTTGTACTCCAGGGGGCTGGGGACTAATGAAAAACTGTTTTTT

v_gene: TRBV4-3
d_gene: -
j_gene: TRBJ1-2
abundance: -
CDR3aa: CASSQIQGEGYTF
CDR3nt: TGCGCCAGCAGCCAGATACAGGGCGAAGGCTACACCTTC

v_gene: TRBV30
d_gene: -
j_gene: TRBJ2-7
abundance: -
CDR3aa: CAWSWAELVSYEQYF
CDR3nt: TGTGCCTGGAGCTGGGCAGAGCTCGTGTCCTACGAGCAGTACTTC

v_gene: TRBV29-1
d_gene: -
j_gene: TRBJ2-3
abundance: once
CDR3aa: CSVDRGIGTDTQYF
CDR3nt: TGCAGCGTTGACCGGGGGATTGGCACAGATACGCAGTATTTT

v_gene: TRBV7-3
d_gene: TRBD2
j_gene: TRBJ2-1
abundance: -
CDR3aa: CASSLRTSGFNEQFF
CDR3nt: TGTGCCAGCAGCCTCAGGACTAGCGGGTTCAATGAGCAGTTCTTC

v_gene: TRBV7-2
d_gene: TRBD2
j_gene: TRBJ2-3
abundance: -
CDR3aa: CASSLRTSGGEDTQYF
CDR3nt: TGTGCCAGTTCGCTTCGGACTAGCGGGGGGGAAGATACGCAGTATTTT

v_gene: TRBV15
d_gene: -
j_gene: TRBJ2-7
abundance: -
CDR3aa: CATSSAQRAEQYF
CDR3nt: TGTGCCACCAGCAGCGCTCAGCGGGCCGAGCAGTACTTC

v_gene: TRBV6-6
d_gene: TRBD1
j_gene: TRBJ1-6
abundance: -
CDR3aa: CASSYVTGNNSPLHF
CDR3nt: TGTGCCAGCAGTTACGTGACAGGGAATAATTCACCCCTCCACTTT

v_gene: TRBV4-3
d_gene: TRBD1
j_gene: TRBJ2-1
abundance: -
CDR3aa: CASSQDFWTGVGNEQFF
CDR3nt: TGCGCCAGCAGCCAAGATTTTTGGACAGGGGTGGGGAATGAGCAGTTCTTC

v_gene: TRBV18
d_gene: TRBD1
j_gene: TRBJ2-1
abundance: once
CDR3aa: CASSPPRGGARNEQFF
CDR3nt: TGTGCCAGCTCACCACCGCGAGGGGGCGCTAGAAATGAGCAGTTCTTC

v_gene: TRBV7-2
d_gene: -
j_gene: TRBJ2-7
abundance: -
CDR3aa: CASSSTGYSYEQYF
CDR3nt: TGTGCCAGCAGCTCGACAGGATACTCCTACGAGCAGTACTTC

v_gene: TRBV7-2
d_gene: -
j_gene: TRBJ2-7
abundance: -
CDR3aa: CASSLRDNYEQYF
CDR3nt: TGTGCCAGCAGCTTAAGGGACAACTACGAGCAGTACTTC

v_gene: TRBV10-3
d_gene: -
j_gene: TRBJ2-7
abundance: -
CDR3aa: CAISDQGRPFNSYEQYF
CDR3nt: TGTGCCATCAGTGATCAGGGGCGCCCATTTAACTCCTACGAGCAGTACTTC

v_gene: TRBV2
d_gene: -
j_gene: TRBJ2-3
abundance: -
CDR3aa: CASSPRGTSTDTQYF
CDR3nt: TGTGCCAGCAGTCCCCGGGGGACCAGCACAGATACGCAGTATTTT

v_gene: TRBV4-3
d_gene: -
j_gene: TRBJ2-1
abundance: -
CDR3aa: CASSQDRVAYNEQFF
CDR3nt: TGCGCCAGCAGCCAAGATCGCGTAGCCTACAATGAGCAGTTCTTC

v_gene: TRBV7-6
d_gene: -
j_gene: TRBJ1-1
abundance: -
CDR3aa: CASSIGQRYTEAFF
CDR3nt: TGTGCCAGCAGCATTGGACAGCGCTACACTGAAGCTTTCTTT